This T cell receptor (beta chain) appears in the sequencing data of a study of human T cells and chemical hapten exposure. Study summary: Recorded diagnoses among the mostly female patients were alopecia areata, totalis or universalis.

As to time point: patch test 3, about 24 weeks after DPC sensitization. Stated treatment: therapeutic diphenylcyclopropenone sensitization with weekly scalp DPC. This clonotype was picked up a small number of times. Each CDR3 protein gets one entry after TCRdb re-called the RACE reads with MiXCR. The sample shows tens of thousands of distinct CDR3 sequences, around 10% of them seen only once. Trimming left V 5 bases short and J 6 bases short, with 17 bases between. This CDR3 region has 14 residues. CDR1 ENHRY and CDR2 SYGVKD come from the germline V gene. This chain joins TRBV10-3 and TRBJ2-7, with a weak D call TRBD2 (6 bases). This sample comprised whole blood, obtained in connection with sensitization to the hapten diphenylcyclopropenone (DPC). This clonotype originated in a woman between 50 and 59 years old with alopecia areata. Some clones in this sample may be carry-over from other donors' samples. CDR3 sequence (DNA): TGTGCCATCAGTAGGGACTTTTCCTCGACCGAGCAGTACTTC. Its translation: CAISRDFSSTEQYF.